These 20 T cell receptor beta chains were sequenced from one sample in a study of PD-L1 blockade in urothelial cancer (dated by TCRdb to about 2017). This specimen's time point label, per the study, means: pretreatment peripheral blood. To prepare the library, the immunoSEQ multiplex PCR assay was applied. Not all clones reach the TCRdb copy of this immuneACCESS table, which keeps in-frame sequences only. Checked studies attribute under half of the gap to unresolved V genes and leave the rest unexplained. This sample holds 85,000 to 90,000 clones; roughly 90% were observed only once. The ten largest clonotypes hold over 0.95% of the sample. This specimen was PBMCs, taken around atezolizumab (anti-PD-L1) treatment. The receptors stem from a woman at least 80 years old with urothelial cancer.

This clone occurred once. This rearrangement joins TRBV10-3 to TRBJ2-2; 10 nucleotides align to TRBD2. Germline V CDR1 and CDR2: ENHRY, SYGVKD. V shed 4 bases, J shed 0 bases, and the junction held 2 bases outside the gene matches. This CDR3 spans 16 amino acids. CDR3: CAISGTSGPNTGELFF. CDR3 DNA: TGTGCCATCAGTGGGACTAGCGGACCGAACACCGGGGAGCTGTTTTTT.

Here the CDR3 reads CASSIGRGKGNTEAFF. The CDR3 DNA follows: TGTGCCAGTAGTATAGGCAGGGGAAAGGGAAACACTGAAGCTTTCTTT. This chain links TRBV19 with TRBJ1-1; possibly TRBD1 for D (6 bases). Trimming took off 1 base at V and 2 bases at J, with 14 bases between the two ends. The germline gives CDR1 LNHDA, CDR2 SQIVND (reference sequence). CDR3 length equals 16 residues.

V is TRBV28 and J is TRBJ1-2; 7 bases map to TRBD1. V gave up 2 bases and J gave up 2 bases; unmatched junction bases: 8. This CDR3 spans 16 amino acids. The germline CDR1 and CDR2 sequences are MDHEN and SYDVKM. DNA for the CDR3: TGTGCCAGCAGTTTAGGAGGGGGCGGGCGGAACTATGGCTACACCTTC. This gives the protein CASSLGGGGRNYGYTF.

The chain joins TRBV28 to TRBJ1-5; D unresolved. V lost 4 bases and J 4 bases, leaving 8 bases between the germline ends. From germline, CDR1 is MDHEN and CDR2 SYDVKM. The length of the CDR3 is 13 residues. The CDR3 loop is CASSWLVNQPQHF. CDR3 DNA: TGTGCCAGCAGTTGGCTGGTAAATCAGCCCCAGCATTTT.

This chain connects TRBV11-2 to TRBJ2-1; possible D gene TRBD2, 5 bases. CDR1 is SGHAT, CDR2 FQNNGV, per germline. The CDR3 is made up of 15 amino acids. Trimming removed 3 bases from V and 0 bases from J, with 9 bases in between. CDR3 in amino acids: CASSLSGSSYNEQFF. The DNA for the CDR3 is TGTGCCAGCAGCTTGAGCGGTAGCTCCTACAATGAGCAGTTCTTC. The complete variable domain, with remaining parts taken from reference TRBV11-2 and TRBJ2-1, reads EAGVAQSPRYKIIEKRQSVAFWCNPISGHATLYWYQQILGQGPKLLIQFQNNGVVDDSQLPKDRFSAERLKGVDSTLKIQPAKLEDSAVYLCASSLSGSSYNEQFFGPGTRLTVL.

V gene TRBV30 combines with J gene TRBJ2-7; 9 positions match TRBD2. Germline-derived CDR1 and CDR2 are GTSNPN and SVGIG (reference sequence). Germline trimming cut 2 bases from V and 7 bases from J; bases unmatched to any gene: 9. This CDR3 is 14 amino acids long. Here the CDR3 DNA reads TGTGCCTGGAGTTTGTCTAGCGGGATTAAGGAGCAGTACTTC. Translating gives CAWSLSSGIKEQYF. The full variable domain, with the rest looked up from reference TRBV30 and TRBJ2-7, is SQTIHQWPATLVQPVGSPLSLECTVEGTSNPNLYWYRQAAGRGLQLLFYSVGIGQISSEVPQNLSASRPQDRQFILSSKKLLLSDSGFYLCAWSLSSGIKEQYFGPGTRLTVT.

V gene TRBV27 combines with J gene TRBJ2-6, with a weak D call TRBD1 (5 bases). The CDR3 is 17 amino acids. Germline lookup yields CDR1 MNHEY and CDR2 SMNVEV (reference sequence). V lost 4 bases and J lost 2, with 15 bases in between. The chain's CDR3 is CASSSLSRATGANVLTF. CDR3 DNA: TGTGCCAGCAGTTCCCTGTCCAGGGCTACTGGGGCCAACGTCCTGACTTTC.

The CDR3 sequence: CASSISWDRGKYEQYF. The DNA of the CDR3 is TGTGCCAGTAGTATATCGTGGGACAGGGGAAAGTACGAGCAGTACTTC. The V and J genes are TRBV19 and TRBJ2-7; TRBD1 matches 10 bases. V shed 2 bases and J 4 bases; nucleotides not matched to a gene: 8. The CDR3 extends over 16 amino acids. The germline CDR1 and CDR2 sequences are LNHDA and SQIVND (reference sequence). The full variable domain, with the rest looked up from reference TRBV19 and TRBJ2-7, is DGGITQSPKYLFRKEGQNVTLSCEQNLNHDAMYWYRQDPGQGLRLIYYSQIVNDFQKGDIAEGYSVSREKKESFPLTVTSAQKNPTAFYLCASSISWDRGKYEQYFGPGTRLTVT.

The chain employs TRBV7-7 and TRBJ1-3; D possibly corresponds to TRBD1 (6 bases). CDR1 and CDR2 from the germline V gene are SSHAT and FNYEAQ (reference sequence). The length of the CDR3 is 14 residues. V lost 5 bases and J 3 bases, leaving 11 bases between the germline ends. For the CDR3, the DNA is TGTGCCAGCAGCCTAGGGGGAGGTGGAAACACCATATATTTT. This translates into CASSLGGGGNTIYF.

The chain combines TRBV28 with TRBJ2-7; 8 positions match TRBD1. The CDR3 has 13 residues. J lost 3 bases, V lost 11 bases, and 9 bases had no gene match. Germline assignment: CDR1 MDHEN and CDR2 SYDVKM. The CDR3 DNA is TGTGCCTGCTGGGACAGGACGAACTACGAGCAGTACTTC. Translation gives CACWDRTNYEQYF.

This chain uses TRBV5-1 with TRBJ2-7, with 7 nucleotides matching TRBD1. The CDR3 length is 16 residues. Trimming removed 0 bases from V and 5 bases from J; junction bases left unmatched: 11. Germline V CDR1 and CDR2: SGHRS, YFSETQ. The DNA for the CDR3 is TGCGCCAGCAGCTTGGCCACGGACAGGCGGCGAGACGAGCAGTACTTC. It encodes CASSLATDRRRDEQYF.

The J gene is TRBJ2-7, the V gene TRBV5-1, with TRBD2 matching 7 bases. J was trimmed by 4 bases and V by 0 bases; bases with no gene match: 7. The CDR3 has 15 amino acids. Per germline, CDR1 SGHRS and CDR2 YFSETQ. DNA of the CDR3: TGCGCCAGCAGCTTGGATTCCGCGGGAGCTTACGAGCAGTACTTC. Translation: CASSLDSAGAYEQYF.

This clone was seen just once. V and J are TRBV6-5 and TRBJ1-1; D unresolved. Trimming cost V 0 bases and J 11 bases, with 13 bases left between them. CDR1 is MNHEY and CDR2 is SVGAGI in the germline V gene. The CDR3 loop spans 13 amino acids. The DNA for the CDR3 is TGTGCCAGCAGTTACTCGCTGACACTGGGTGCTTTCTTT. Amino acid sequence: CASSYSLTLGAFF.

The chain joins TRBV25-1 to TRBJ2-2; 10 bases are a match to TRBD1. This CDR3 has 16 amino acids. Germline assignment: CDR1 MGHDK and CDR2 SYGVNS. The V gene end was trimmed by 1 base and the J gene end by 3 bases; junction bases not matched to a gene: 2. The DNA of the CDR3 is TGTGCCAGCAGTGAATGGGGGACAGGGGACACCGGGGAGCTGTTTTTT. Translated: CASSEWGTGDTGELFF.

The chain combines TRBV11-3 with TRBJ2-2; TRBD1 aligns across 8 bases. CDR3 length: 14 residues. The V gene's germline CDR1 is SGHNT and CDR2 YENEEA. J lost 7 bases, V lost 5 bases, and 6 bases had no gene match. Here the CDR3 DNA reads TGTGCCAGCAGCCTCAGGGGGCGCGGCGGGGAGCTGTTTTTT. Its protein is CASSLRGRGGELFF.

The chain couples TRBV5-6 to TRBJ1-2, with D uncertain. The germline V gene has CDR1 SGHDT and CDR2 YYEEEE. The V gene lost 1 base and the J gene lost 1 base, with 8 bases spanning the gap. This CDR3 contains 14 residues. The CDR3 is CASSLNAINYGYTF. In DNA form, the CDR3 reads TGTGCCAGCAGCTTGAATGCGATTAACTATGGCTACACCTTC.

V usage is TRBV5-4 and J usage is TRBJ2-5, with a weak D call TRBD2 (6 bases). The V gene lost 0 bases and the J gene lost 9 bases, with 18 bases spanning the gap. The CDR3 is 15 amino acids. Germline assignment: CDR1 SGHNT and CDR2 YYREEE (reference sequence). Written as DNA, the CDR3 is TGTGCCAGCAGCTTGGGGTACGGGGGATTTTCGGCCCAGTACTTC. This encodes CASSLGYGGFSAQYF. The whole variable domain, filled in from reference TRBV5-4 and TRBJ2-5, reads ETGVTQSPTHLIKTRGQQVTLRCSSQSGHNTVSWYQQALGQGPQFIFQYYREEENGRGNFPPRFSGLQFPNYSSELNVNALELDDSALYLCASSLGYGGFSAQYFGPGTRLLVL.

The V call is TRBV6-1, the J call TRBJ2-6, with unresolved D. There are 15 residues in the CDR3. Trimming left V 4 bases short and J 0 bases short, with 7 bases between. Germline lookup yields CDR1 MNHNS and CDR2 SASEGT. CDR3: CASSVDNSGANVLTF. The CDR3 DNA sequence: TGTGCCAGCAGTGTTGACAACTCTGGGGCCAACGTCCTGACTTTC.

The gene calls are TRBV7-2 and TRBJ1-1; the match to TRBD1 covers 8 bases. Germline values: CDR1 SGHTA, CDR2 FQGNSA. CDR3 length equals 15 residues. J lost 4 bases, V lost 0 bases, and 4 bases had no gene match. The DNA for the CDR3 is TGTGCCAGCAGCTTAGCGCAGGGGGCGCGCACTGAAGCTTTCTTT. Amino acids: CASSLAQGARTEAFF.

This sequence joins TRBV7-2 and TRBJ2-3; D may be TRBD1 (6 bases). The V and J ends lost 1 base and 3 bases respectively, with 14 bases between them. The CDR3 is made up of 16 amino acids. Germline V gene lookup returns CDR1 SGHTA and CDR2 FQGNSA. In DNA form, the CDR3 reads TGTGCCAGCAGCTTAGTACCACAGGGTCCGACAGATACGCAGTATTTT. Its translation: CASSLVPQGPTDTQYF.